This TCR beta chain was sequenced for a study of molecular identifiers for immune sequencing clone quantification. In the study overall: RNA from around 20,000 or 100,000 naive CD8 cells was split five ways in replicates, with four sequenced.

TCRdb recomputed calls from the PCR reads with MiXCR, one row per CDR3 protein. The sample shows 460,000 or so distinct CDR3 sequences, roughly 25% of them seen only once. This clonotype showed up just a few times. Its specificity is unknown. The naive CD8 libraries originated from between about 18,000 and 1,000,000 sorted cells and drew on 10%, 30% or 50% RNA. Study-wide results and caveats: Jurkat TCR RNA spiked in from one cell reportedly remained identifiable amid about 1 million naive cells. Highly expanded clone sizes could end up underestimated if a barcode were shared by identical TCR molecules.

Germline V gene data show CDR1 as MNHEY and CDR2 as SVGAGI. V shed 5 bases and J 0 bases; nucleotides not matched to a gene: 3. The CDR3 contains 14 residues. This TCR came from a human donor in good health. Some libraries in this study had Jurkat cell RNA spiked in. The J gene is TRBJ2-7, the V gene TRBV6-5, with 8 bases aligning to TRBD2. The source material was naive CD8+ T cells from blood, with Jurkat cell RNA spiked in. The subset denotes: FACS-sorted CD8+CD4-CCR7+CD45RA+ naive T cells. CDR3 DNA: TGTGCCAGCAGTGCACTAGCGGACTCCTACGAGCAGTACTTC. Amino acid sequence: CASSALADSYEQYF.